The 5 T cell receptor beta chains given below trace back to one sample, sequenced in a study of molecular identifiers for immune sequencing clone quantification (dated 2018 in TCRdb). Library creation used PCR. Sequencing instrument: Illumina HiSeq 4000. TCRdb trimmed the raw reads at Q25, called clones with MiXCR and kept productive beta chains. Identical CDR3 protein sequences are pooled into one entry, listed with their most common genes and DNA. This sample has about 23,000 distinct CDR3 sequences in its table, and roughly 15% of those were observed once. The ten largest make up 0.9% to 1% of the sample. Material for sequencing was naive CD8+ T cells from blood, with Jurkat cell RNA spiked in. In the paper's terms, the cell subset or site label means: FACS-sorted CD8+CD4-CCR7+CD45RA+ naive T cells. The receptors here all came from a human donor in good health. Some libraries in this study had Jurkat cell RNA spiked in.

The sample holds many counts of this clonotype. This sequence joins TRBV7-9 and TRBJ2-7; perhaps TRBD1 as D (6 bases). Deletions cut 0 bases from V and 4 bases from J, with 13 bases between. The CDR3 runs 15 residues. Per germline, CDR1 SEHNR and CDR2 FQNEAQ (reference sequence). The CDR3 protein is CASSLAPGAAYEQYF. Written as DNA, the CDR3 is TGTGCCAGCAGCTTAGCGCCAGGGGCCGCGTACGAGCAGTACTTC.

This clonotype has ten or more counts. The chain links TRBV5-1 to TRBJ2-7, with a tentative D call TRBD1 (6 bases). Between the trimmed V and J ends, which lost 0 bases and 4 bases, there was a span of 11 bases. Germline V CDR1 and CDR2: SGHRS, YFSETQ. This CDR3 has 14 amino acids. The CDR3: CASSLVQGFYEQYF. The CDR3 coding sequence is TGCGCCAGCAGCTTGGTCCAGGGGTTTTACGAGCAGTACTTC.

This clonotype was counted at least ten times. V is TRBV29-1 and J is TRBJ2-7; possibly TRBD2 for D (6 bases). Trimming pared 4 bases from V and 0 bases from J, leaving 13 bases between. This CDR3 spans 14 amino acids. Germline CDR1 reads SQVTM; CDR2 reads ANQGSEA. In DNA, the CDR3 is TGCAGCGTTGGGGGCGGGAAGAACTCCTACGAGCAGTACTTC. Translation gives CSVGGGKNSYEQYF.

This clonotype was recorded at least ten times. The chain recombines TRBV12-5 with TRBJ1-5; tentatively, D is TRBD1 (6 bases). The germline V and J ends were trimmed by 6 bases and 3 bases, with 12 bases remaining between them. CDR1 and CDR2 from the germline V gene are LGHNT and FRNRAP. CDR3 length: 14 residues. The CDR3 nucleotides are TGTGCTAGTGGAACCCACAGGGACAATCAGCCCCAGCATTTT. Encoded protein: CASGTHRDNQPQHF.

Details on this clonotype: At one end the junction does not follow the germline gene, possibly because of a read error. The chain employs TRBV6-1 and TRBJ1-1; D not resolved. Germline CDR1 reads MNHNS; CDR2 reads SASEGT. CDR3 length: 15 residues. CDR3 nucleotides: TGTGCCAGCAGTGAAGCAGCCGGGTTTTACACTGAAGCTTACTTT. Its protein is CASSEAAGFYTEAYF.